This T cell receptor beta chain was identified in a study of T cell changes during pregnancy in multiple sclerosis. Germline lookup yields CDR1 SGHRS and CDR2 YFSETQ. The CDR3 extends over 15 amino acids. With 5 bases removed from V and 2 bases from J, the gap between germline ends came to 13 bases. Method: immunoSEQ multiplex PCR; TCRdb's copy keeps in-frame clones and lacks some. Of about 110,000 clones in the sample, under 95% were seen once. V usage is TRBV5-1 and J usage is TRBJ1-4; D possibly corresponds to TRBD1 (6 bases). The source of this sequence is a female donor with multiple sclerosis, enrolled in a pregnancy study. Source: peripheral blood, taken after pregnancy. CDR3 residues: CASRATGITNEKLFF. The CDR3 DNA reads TGCGCCAGCAGGGCAACAGGGATCACTAATGAAAAACTGTTTTTT.